These T cell receptor beta chains were read from a single sample in a study of T cells in Graves' hyperthyroidism and ophthalmopathy. TCRdb independently ran MiXCR on the multiplex PCR reads; one entry per CDR3 protein. The profile shows 700,000 to 950,000 distinct CDR3 sequences, 30% to 40% of them singletons. Sequences were obtained from blood. The source is a woman aged 40 to 50 with Graves' hyperthyroidism. Each CDR3 is given with its conserved first and last residue. A D gene is named only where the DNA matches it firmly. Not all rows give a size; the values are once, few, many and, for expanded clones, a class.

v_gene	d_gene	j_gene	abundance	CDR3nt	CDR3aa
TRBV7-9	NA	TRBJ2-7	NA	TGTGCCAGCAGCTTACATTTGATGGGGGACGAGCAGTACTTC	CASSLHLMGDEQYF
TRBV20-1	NA	TRBJ1-5	many	TGCAGTGCTACACCAGGGGCGCTCAATCAGCCCCAGCATTTT	CSATPGALNQPQHF
TRBV7-9	NA	TRBJ1-2	many	TGTGCCAGCAGCTTAGGACCGGAATTCACTTATGGCTACACCTTC	CASSLGPEFTYGYTF
TRBV2	NA	TRBJ2-2	NA	TGTGCCAGCCGAAGACGGGACACCGGGGAGCTGTTTTTT	CASRRRDTGELFF
TRBV6-5	TRBD2	TRBJ2-7	NA	TGTGCCAGCAGTTTGACTAGCGGACCCCTCGAGCAGTACTTC	CASSLTSGPLEQYF
TRBV10-3	TRBD2	TRBJ2-7	many	TGTGCCATCAGTGAGTCAAGCGGGGGAGCCTACGAGCAGTACTTC	CAISESSGGAYEQYF
TRBV7-9	NA	TRBJ1-5	NA	TGTGCCAGCAGCTTCGGGCGGTATCAGCCCCAGCATTTT	CASSFGRYQPQHF
TRBV19	NA	TRBJ1-2	many	TGTGCCAGTTTCCAGGGACGGACCTATGGCTACACCTTC	CASFQGRTYGYTF
TRBV7-2	NA	TRBJ2-5	many	TGTGCCAGCAGCTTAGTTTCGGGAGAGACCCAGTACTTC	CASSLVSGETQYF
TRBV5-1	NA	TRBJ2-5	few	TGCGCCAGCAGCTTTTGGGGGCTGAGGGAGACCCAGTACTTC	CASSFWGLRETQYF
TRBV7-7	TRBD2	TRBJ2-5	many	TGTGCTAGCAGCGACCCCCTGCGGGGGCAAGAGACCCAGTACTTC	CASSDPLRGQETQYF
TRBV19	TRBD1	TRBJ2-6	NA	TGTGCCAGTAGCTACGGGACAGGATACTCTGGGGCCAACGTCCTGACTTTC	CASSYGTGYSGANVLTF
TRBV29-1	TRBD1	TRBJ2-5	few	TGCAGCGCGAACAGGGGGCTACTAGAGACCCAGTACTTC	CSANRGLLETQYF
TRBV7-2	NA	TRBJ1-5	many	TGTGCCAGCAGCTCGACCGGTGGTCAGCCCCAGCATTTT	CASSSTGGQPQHF
TRBV7-9	TRBD1	TRBJ2-5	many	TGTGCCAGCAGCTTGGACAGGGGGCATGAGGGCCAGTACTTC	CASSLDRGHEGQYF
TRBV7-2	NA	TRBJ2-5	many	TGTGCCAGCAGCCCGGAGGCCGGGGCGAAGGCCCAGTACTTC	CASSPEAGAKAQYF
TRBV7-6	NA	TRBJ2-5	many	TGTGCCAGCAGCTTAGAGTCTTCCGGGCTACAAGAGACCCAGTACTTC	CASSLESSGLQETQYF
TRBV19	NA	TRBJ1-2	many	TGTGCCAGTACCCCCACAACAGGGACGAAGGGCTACACCTTC	CASTPTTGTKGYTF
TRBV4-2	NA	TRBJ1-5	NA	TGTGCCAGCAGCCACGGCGATAGCCCCCGCAATCAGCCCCAGCATTTT	CASSHGDSPRNQPQHF
TRBV7-8	NA	TRBJ2-1	NA	TGTGCCAGCAGTTACCGGGGGTGGACTGAGCAGTTCTTC	CASSYRGWTEQFF
TRBV9	TRBD1	TRBJ1-4	once	TGTGCCAGCTCAGCGGGGATGGGGACAGGTGATGAAAAACTGTTTTTT	CASSAGMGTGDEKLFF
TRBV20-1	NA	TRBJ1-2	many	TGCAGTGCTGGGCGGTTCCCCTATGGCTACACCTTC	CSAGRFPYGYTF
TRBV6-5	TRBD2	TRBJ2-7	few	TGTGCCAGCAGTTCAGGCGGGGGAATGTGGGAGCAGTACTTC	CASSSGGGMWEQYF
TRBV9	TRBD1	TRBJ2-2	few	TGTGCCAGCAGCGTAGCCGGGACAGGGTTTCCCGGGGAGCTGTTTTTT	CASSVAGTGFPGELFF
TRBV7-2	NA	TRBJ1-6	NA	TGTGCCAGCATGGTATGGGTCCTGAATTCACCCCTCCACTTT	CASMVWVLNSPLHF
TRBV4-1	NA	TRBJ2-2	NA	TGCGCCAGCAGCCAAGATCTCGGGGGTAACCGGGAGCTGTTTTTT	CASSQDLGGNRELFF
TRBV20-1	NA	TRBJ1-3	few	TGCAGTGCTAGACAAACTAGGGGGTTAGGCTCTGGAAACACCATATATTTT	CSARQTRGLGSGNTIYF
TRBV29-1	NA	TRBJ1-2	many	TGCAGCGTTGAAAACCCAGTTAACTATGGCTACACCTTC	CSVENPVNYGYTF
TRBV2	NA	TRBJ1-1	NA	TGTGCCAGCGGTGTGCAACTGAACACTGAAGCTTTCTTT	CASGVQLNTEAFF
TRBV20-1	TRBD1	TRBJ1-1	NA	TGCAGTGCTACGGACAGGGAGAACACTGAAGCTTTCTTT	CSATDRENTEAFF
TRBV6-5	TRBD1	TRBJ2-7	once	TGTGCCAGCAGTTACGGGACAGCCTTCGCCTACGAGCAGTACTTC	CASSYGTAFAYEQYF
TRBV20-1	NA	TRBJ2-1	NA	TGCAGTGCTAGTAACGGGGCGGGAACCGACAATGAGCAGTTCTTC	CSASNGAGTDNEQFF
TRBV6-6	NA	TRBJ1-2	few	TGTGCCAGCAGTTACTCGGGGGCCGTAGATGGCTACACCTTC	CASSYSGAVDGYTF
TRBV4-2	TRBD1	TRBJ1-2	many	TGTGCCAGCAGCCATCCTATCGGGACAGGGAGCTATGGCTACACCTTC	CASSHPIGTGSYGYTF
TRBV20-1	NA	TRBJ1-5	NA	TGCAGAGAAACAGGGTACGAGCAGCCCCAGCATTTT	CRETGYEQPQHF
TRBV7-3	NA	TRBJ2-2	NA	TGTGCCAGCAGCTTAATCCACAGTCAGAACACCGGGGAGCTGTTTTTT	CASSLIHSQNTGELFF
TRBV5-5	NA	TRBJ2-2	NA	TGTGCCAGCAGCTTGGTTCCGGCCGGGGAGCTGTTTTTT	CASSLVPAGELFF
TRBV7-7	NA	TRBJ2-2	once	TGTGCTAGCAGCTTAACCTTCGGAGCGGGGAACACCGGGGAGCTGTTTTTT	CASSLTFGAGNTGELFF
TRBV7-9	NA	TRBJ2-7	NA	TGCGCCGGCAGCCAAGTCGAATGGGGCTCCTACGAGCAGTACTTC	CAGSQVEWGSYEQYF
TRBV7-2	TRBD1	TRBJ1-6	NA	TGTGCCAGCACCGGACAGGGGGAAAATTCACCCCTCCACTTT	CASTGQGENSPLHF
TRBV29-1	TRBD1	TRBJ1-4	many	TGCAGCGCTGGGGGACAGAGAAATGAAAAACTGTTTTTT	CSAGGQRNEKLFF
TRBV10-3	NA	TRBJ1-5	NA	TGTGCCATCAGTGAGTCCTCAGATCAGCCCCAGCATTTT	CAISESSDQPQHF
TRBV12-3/TRBV12-4	NA	TRBJ2-7	many	TGTGCCAGCAGTTTGGGGTCGGGGCCCTCGGGGCAGTACTTC	CASSLGSGPSGQYF
TRBV7-3	TRBD2	TRBJ2-7	once	TGTGCCAGCATAGCCCTTCTAGCGGGTACCTACGAGCAGTACTTC	CASIALLAGTYEQYF
TRBV12-3/TRBV12-4	NA	TRBJ2-1	NA	TGTGCCAGCAGTTTGAGGAGGGGGCTGGACAATGAGCAGTTCTTC	CASSLRRGLDNEQFF
TRBV6-2/TRBV6-3	NA	TRBJ1-4	NA	TGTGCCAGCAGTTACTCAACCACCCCGGGGAGGTGGGATGAAAAACTGTTTTTT	CASSYSTTPGRWDEKLFF
TRBV6-5	TRBD1	TRBJ2-5	few	TGTGCCAGCAGTACTCCGGGACAGGGTGTGGAGACCCAGTACTTC	CASSTPGQGVETQYF
TRBV25-1	TRBD1	TRBJ2-1	few	TGTGCCAGCAGTGAGCCGGGACAGGGCGTGAATGAGCAGTTCTTC	CASSEPGQGVNEQFF